Described below is a single TCR beta chain sequence and its context. As originally analysed: Estimation of nucleated cell counts relied on the amplification of reference gene primers. The method was immunoSEQ multiplex PCR; TCRdb's version includes in-frame clones alone and lacks a portion of them. The V and J calls and clone size were taken over from that table, and D and trimming were inferred from the DNA. The table shows 270,000 or so clones, with more than 70% occurring only once. The data were obtained in a study of blood T cell repertoires in COVID-19. Study information: Specimens from acute and convalescent COVID-19 originated in the United States, Italy and Spain.

The V gene's germline CDR1 is KGHSH and CDR2 LQKENI. This CDR3 has 15 residues. V lost 0 bases, J lost 8 bases, and 4 bases stayed unmatched. Sequences were obtained from PBMCs or T cells enriched from blood (not recorded which). The chain carries TRBV18 and TRBJ2-1, with 10 nucleotides matching TRBD2. The source of this sequence is a woman aged 40 to 50 with acute COVID-19. The DNA of the CDR3 is TGTGCCAGCTCACCACCCCCAGCGGGAGGGCATGAGCAGTTCTTC. Protein: CASSPPPAGGHEQFF.